This record concerns one TCR beta chain sequence. Its antigen specificity is not known. No much larger clone exists at a distance of one base, and base qualities are not known. These data are taken from a study of T cell changes during pregnancy in multiple sclerosis (dated by TCRdb to the late 2010s). Turning to the overall study: The study examined how the T cell repertoire changed over the course of pregnancy in women with multiple sclerosis.

V is cut back by 0 bases and J by 6 bases, with 2 bases in the junction unmatched. The CDR3 numbers 13 residues from cysteine through phenylalanine. The entry retains the CDR3 DNA only, 39 bases that are in frame from base 1. The germline V gene encodes CDR1 SGHVS and CDR2 FQNEAQ. Library preparation employed the immunoSEQ multiplex PCR assay. TCRdb provides this immuneACCESS table in a form limited to in-frame rearrangements. Some clones are lacking; in checked studies, under half of them reflect an unresolved V gene, and why the rest are absent is not known. This sample is represented by about 38,000 clones; 91% of them were singletons. The ten largest clones represent around 10% of the sample.

This sample comprised CD8+ T cells from peripheral blood mononuclear cells, obtained after pregnancy. The chain is assembled from TRBV7-8 and TRBJ2-7; 7 bases in the junction line up with TRBD1. This TCR was sampled from a female donor with multiple sclerosis, enrolled in a pregnancy study. The nucleotides are TGTGCCAGCAGCTTAGCGCAGGGGGTCGAGCAGTACTTC. This codes for CASSLAQGVEQYF.